Here is one T cell receptor beta chain with its context. How the authors handled the data: Estimated nucleated cell counts came from reference gene primer amplification. This table comes from immunoSEQ multiplex PCR, and its TCRdb copy is limited to in-frame clones, with some not included. That table is the source of V, J and clone size, and D and trimming were worked out from the DNA. The sample holds about 110,000 clones, approximately 82% seen once. These data belong to a study of blood T cell repertoires in COVID-19. Looking at the study overall: Donors in the United States, Italy and Spain gave samples during acute or convalescent COVID-19. In each case, the material was cDNA or gDNA derived from T cells, B-cell-depleted T cells, or PBMCs.

The germline V gene has CDR1 SNHLY and CDR2 FYNNEI. This CDR3 comprises 17 residues. Germline trimming cut 4 bases from V and 0 bases from J; bases unmatched to any gene: 4. Specimen: peripheral blood. The gene calls are TRBV2 and TRBJ2-1, with 12 bases fitting TRBD2. This clonotype was obtained from a woman in her 70s with acute or convalescent COVID-19. The CDR3 sequence is CASSVVLAGGSYNEQFF. As DNA, the CDR3 is TGTGCCAGCAGTGTCGTACTAGCGGGAGGCTCCTACAATGAGCAGTTCTTC.